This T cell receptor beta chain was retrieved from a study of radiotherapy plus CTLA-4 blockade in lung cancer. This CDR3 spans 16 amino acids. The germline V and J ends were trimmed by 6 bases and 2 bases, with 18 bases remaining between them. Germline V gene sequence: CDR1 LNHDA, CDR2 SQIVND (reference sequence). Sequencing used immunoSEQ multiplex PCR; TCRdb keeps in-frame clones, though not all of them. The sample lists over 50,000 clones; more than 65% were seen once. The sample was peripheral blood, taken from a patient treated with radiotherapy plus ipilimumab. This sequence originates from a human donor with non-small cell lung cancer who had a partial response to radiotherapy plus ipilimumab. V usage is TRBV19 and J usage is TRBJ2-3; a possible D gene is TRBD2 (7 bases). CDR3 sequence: CASREKGGVFTDTQYF. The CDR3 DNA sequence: TGTGCCAGTAGGGAAAAAGGGGGGGTATTCACAGATACGCAGTATTTT.